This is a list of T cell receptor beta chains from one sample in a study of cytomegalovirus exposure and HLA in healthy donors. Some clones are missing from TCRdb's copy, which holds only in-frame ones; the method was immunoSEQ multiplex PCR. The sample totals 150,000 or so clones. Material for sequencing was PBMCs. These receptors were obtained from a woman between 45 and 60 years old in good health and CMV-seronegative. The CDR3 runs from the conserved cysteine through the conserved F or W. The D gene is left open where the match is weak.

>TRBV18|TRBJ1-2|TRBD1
CASSPQGQGNYGYTF
TGTGCCAGCTCACCCCAGGGACAGGGGAACTATGGCTACACCTTC
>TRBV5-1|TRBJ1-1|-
CASSLGSGSENTEAFF
TGCGCCAGCAGCTTGGGCTCAGGGTCGGAGAACACTGAAGCTTTCTTT
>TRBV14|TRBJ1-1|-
CASSQPTGSGSTEAFF
TGTGCCAGCAGCCAGCCCACGGGGTCCGGGAGCACTGAAGCTTTCTTT
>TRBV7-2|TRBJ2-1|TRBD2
CASSVSGRLEQFF
TGTGCCAGCAGCGTTAGCGGGAGGCTTGAGCAGTTCTTC
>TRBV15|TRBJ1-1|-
CATSRDRGVYTEAFF
TGTGCCACCAGCAGAGATCGGGGGGTTTACACTGAAGCTTTCTTT
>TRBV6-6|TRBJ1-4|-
CASSSPGEGKEKLFF
TGTGCCAGCAGTTCCCCAGGGGAAGGAAAAGAAAAACTGTTTTTT
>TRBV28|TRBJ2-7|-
CASSLAPGGLNLYEQYF
TGTGCCAGCAGTTTAGCCCCAGGAGGGCTGAACCTCTACGAGCAGTACTTC
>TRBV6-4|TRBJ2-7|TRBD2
CAARGSRGKREWNEQYF
TGTGCCGCCAGGGGATCCCGAGGGAAGCGGGAGTGGAACGAGCAGTACTTC
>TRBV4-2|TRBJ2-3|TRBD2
CASSQNPAGGTDTQYF
TGTGCCAGCAGCCAGAACCCCGCGGGGGGCACAGATACGCAGTATTTT
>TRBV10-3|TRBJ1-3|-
CAISGARKNTIYF
TGTGCCATCAGTGGTGCGAGAAAAAACACCATATATTTT
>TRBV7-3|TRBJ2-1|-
CASSLYGEEQFF
TGTGCCAGCAGCTTATACGGAGAGGAGCAGTTCTTC
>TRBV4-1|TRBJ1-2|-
CASSHRLGGAFGYTF
TGCGCCAGCAGCCACCGCCTTGGGGGGGCCTTCGGCTACACCTTC
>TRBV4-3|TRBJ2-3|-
CASSQLRSSTDTQYF
TGCGCCAGCAGCCAACTGCGGTCGAGCACAGATACGCAGTATTTT
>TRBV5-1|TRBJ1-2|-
CASSWPEGGGYTF
TGCGCCAGCAGCTGGCCTGAAGGGGGTGGCTACACCTTC
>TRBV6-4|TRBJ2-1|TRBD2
CASSWTSGPNEQFF
TGTGCCAGCAGTTGGACTAGCGGACCCAATGAGCAGTTCTTC
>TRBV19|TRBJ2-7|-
CASSTQGGGPSYEQYF
TGTGCCAGTAGTACCCAGGGCGGGGGCCCCTCCTACGAGCAGTACTTC
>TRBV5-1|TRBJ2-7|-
CASSSRDGREQYF
TGCGCCAGCAGCTCACGGGATGGGCGGGAGCAGTACTTC
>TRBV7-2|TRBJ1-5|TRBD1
CASSLNRGRSNQPQHF
TGTGCCAGCAGCTTAAATAGGGGGCGAAGCAATCAGCCCCAGCATTTT
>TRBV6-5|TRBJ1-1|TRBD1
CASSWGTANTEAFF
TGTGCCAGCAGTTGGGGGACAGCGAACACTGAAGCTTTCTTT
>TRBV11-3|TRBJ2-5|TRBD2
CASSLASLAGGQETQYF
TGTGCCAGCAGCTTAGCCTCCCTAGCGGGGGGCCAAGAGACCCAGTACTTC
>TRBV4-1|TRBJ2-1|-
CASSPLVADADNEQFF
TGCGCCAGCAGCCCTCTCGTAGCGGATGCCGACAATGAGCAGTTCTTC
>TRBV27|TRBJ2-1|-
CASSSWEAASYNEQFF
TGTGCCAGCAGTAGTTGGGAGGCTGCATCCTACAATGAGCAGTTCTTC
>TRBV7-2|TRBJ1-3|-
CASSLASGGHGNTIYF
TGTGCCAGCAGCTTAGCGTCTGGGGGACACGGAAACACCATATATTTT
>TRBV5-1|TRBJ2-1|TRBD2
CASSLALTSDTEQFF
TGCGCCAGCAGCTTGGCCCTTACTAGCGACACTGAGCAGTTCTTC